The 16 T cell receptor beta chains below all came from one sample that was sequenced in a study of T cells in localized non-small cell lung cancer. Measured with immunoSEQ multiplex PCR; TCRdb has only the in-frame clones, and not every one. The sample lists 7,500 to 9,000 clones; 80% to 90% were seen once. The sample was peripheral blood, taken before any cancer treatment. These receptor sequences come from a male donor older than 55 with stage III lung adenocarcinoma.

This clone was picked up a small number of times. This chain connects TRBV19 to TRBJ2-6; tentative D call: TRBD1 (6 bases). This CDR3 region has 18 residues. CDR1 is LNHDA and CDR2 is SQIVND in the germline V gene (reference sequence). With 3 bases removed from V and 4 bases from J, the gap between germline ends came to 19 bases. The CDR3 spells CASSITPNRVSGANVLTF. CDR3 nucleotides: TGTGCCAGTAGTATCACTCCCAACAGGGTGAGCGGGGCCAACGTCCTGACTTTC.

The sample holds one count of this clone. V usage is TRBV20-1 and J usage is TRBJ2-1; D remains ambiguous. Per germline, CDR1 DFQATT and CDR2 SNEGSKA (reference sequence). The CDR3 extends over 10 amino acids. CDR3 DNA sequence: TGCCGCATGGGAAGGGATGAGCAGTTCTTC. Its protein product is CRMGRDEQFF.

The chain links TRBV7-2 to TRBJ2-5, with D possibly TRBD1 on 5 matching bases. V gave up 1 base and J gave up 4 bases, with 10 bases separating them. CDR1 SGHTA and CDR2 FQGNSA come from the germline V gene. The CDR3 consists of 14 residues. The CDR3 DNA reads as TGTGCCAGCAGCTTAGGGGGCGGCGGAGAGACCCAGTACTTC. Translation gives CASSLGGGGETQYF.

The chain carries TRBV2 and TRBJ1-1, with D perhaps TRBD1 (6 bases). The CDR3 consists of 13 residues. The germline V and J ends were trimmed by 6 bases and 2 bases, with 10 bases remaining between them. Germline CDR1 SNHLY, CDR2 FYNNEI. The CDR3 bases are TGTGCCAGCAGGGCGGACAGTAACACTGAAGCTTTCTTT. Protein sequence: CASRADSNTEAFF.

This sequence joins TRBV28 and TRBJ2-7; 7 bases match TRBD1. The CDR3 sequence is 14 residues long. Germline V CDR1 and CDR2: MDHEN, SYDVKM. V trimming: 7 bases; J trimming: 0 bases; junction bases outside the gene matches: 6. CDR3 loop: CASNPQGTSYEQYF. The CDR3 DNA reads TGTGCCAGCAACCCACAGGGGACCTCCTACGAGCAGTACTTC. Looking up the rest from reference TRBV28 and TRBJ2-7 gives the full variable domain: DVKVTQSSRYLVKRTGEKVFLECVQDMDHENMFWYRQDPGLGLRLIYFSYDVKMKEKGDIPEGYSVSREKKERFSLILESASTNQTSMYLCASNPQGTSYEQYFGPGTRLTVT.

The chain is built from TRBV7-2 and TRBJ2-7, with TRBD2 matching 12 bases. The length of the CDR3 is 15 residues. CDR1 and CDR2 from the germline V gene are SGHTA and FQGNSA. V lost 7 bases and J lost 9; bases outside the gene matches: 13. This CDR3 is CASNFYTSGGSGQYF. In DNA, the CDR3 is TGTGCCAGCAACTTTTATACTAGCGGGGGGTCAGGGCAGTACTTC.

This clone has a single count. The chain has TRBV7-2 and TRBJ1-2, with TRBD1 matching 8 bases. The CDR3 spans 16 residues. CDR1 SGHTA and CDR2 FQGNSA come from the germline V gene. Trimming removed 5 bases from V and 0 bases from J; junction bases left unmatched: 8. The CDR3 spells CASSRQDREANYGYTF. CDR3 nucleotide sequence: TGTGCCAGCAGCCGCCAGGACAGGGAGGCTAACTATGGCTACACCTTC.

The rearrangement joins TRBV11-2 to TRBJ1-1; perhaps TRBD1 as D (6 bases). The CDR3 totals 13 residues. V was clipped by 1 base and J by 4 bases, with 7 bases between them. In germline, CDR1 is SGHAT, CDR2 FQNNGV. The CDR3 sequence is CASSLVQGTEAFF. The CDR3 DNA sequence: TGTGCCAGCAGCTTAGTACAGGGCACTGAAGCTTTCTTT.

This chain links TRBV2 with TRBJ2-2; TRBD2 matches at 14 bases. This CDR3 spans 17 amino acids. V dropped 10 bases and J dropped 5; count of bases not matched to a gene: 12. From germline, CDR1 is SNHLY and CDR2 FYNNEI. The CDR3 DNA reads as TGTGCCACCAAGAGACTAGCGGGGGGGCCGGAAACCGGGGAGCTGTTTTTT. It is translated as CATKRLAGGPETGELFF.

J is TRBJ1-6 and V is TRBV27, with unresolved D. V was pared by 6 bases and J by 0 bases, with 6 bases between. The CDR3 runs 14 residues. The germline gives CDR1 MNHEY, CDR2 SMNVEV (reference sequence). The CDR3 spells CASRQSSYNSPLHF. CDR3 DNA: TGTGCCAGCAGGCAGAGCTCCTATAATTCACCCCTCCACTTT.

The genes are TRBV19 and TRBJ1-1, with TRBD1 as a possible D gene (5 bases). Trimming removed 3 bases at V and 1 base at J, with 21 bases between. The CDR3 runs 18 residues. Germline V CDR1 and CDR2: LNHDA, SQIVND (reference sequence). In DNA form, the CDR3 reads TGTGCCAGTAGTATGGGTTTCCCGGGACCGCTAGCGAACACTGAAGCTTTCTTT. Translating it yields CASSMGFPGPLANTEAFF. Filled out from reference TRBV19 and TRBJ1-1, the complete variable domain reads DGGITQSPKYLFRKEGQNVTLSCEQNLNHDAMYWYRQDPGQGLRLIYYSQIVNDFQKGDIAEGYSVSREKKESFPLTVTSAQKNPTAFYLCASSMGFPGPLANTEAFFGQGTRLTVV.

The chain recombines TRBV9 with TRBJ2-2, with 8 bases lining up with TRBD2. Germline V lookup: CDR1 SGDLS, CDR2 YYNGEE. J gave up 5 bases and V 0 bases, and 3 bases lay outside the gene matches. The CDR3 extends over 15 amino acids. DNA for the CDR3: TGTGCCAGCAGCGTAGTCGGGAGGGGGACCGGGGAGCTGTTTTTT. Translating gives CASSVVGRGTGELFF.

This clone is a singleton in its sample. The genes are TRBV4-1 and TRBJ1-2; D is ambiguous. Germline CDR1 and CDR2: MGHRA and YSYEKL. The CDR3 contains 15 residues. The V end lost 0 bases, the J end lost 2 bases, and 10 bases lay between the germline ends. CDR3 sequence: CASSQDMANNYGYTF. Here the CDR3 DNA reads TGCGCCAGCAGCCAAGATATGGCCAACAACTATGGCTACACCTTC.

This clone was found once. CDR3 sequence reads: CASSSQGLTGNEQFF. The CDR3 nucleotides are TGTGCCAGCAGCTCCCAGGGCCTGACGGGCAATGAGCAGTTCTTC. The chain combines TRBV7-3 with TRBJ2-1, with a weak D call TRBD1 (5 bases). Trimming shortened V by 4 bases and J by 6 bases, and 16 bases separated the two germline ends. Germline V gene lookup returns CDR1 SGHTA and CDR2 FQGTGA. This CDR3 is 15 amino acids long.

The chain carries TRBV5-6 and TRBJ2-7, with D hard to call. The length of the CDR3 is 12 residues. V lost 0 bases, J lost 2 bases, and 3 bases lay in between. In germline, CDR1 is SGHDT, CDR2 YYEEEE. The CDR3 reads CASSLDTYEQYF. Here the CDR3 DNA reads TGTGCCAGCAGCTTGGACACCTACGAGCAGTACTTC.

The chain links TRBV5-4 to TRBJ2-2, with 14 bases identical to TRBD2. The CDR3 has 16 residues. Per germline, CDR1 SGHNT and CDR2 YYREEE (reference sequence). Germline trimming cut 3 bases from V and 7 bases from J; bases unmatched to any gene: 5. The CDR3 loop is CASSSTSGGAGGELFF. CDR3 DNA: TGTGCCAGCAGCTCGACTAGCGGGGGGGCCGGCGGGGAGCTGTTTTTT. Full variable domain (missing parts from reference TRBV5-4 and TRBJ2-2): ETGVTQSPTHLIKTRGQQVTLRCSSQSGHNTVSWYQQALGQGPQFIFQYYREEENGRGNFPPRFSGLQFPNYSSELNVNALELDDSALYLCASSSTSGGAGGELFFGEGSRLTVL.